This T cell receptor beta chain was retrieved from a study of regulatory T cells in long-lasting Graves disease. This clonotype was counted between two and nine times. Construction of TCR beta libraries relied on iRepertoire HTBI primers and on Arm-PCR targeting CDR3 regions. TCRdb processed the multiplex PCR reads anew with MiXCR; each CDR3 protein has one entry. The data show roughly 410,000 distinct CDR3 sequences, around 16% seen once. The sample's time point: newly diagnosed GD, antithyroid drugs for less than 3 months. TCR sequences were obtained from RNA taken from PBMCs. It was American Thyroid Association guidelines that determined Graves' disease diagnosis. This same sample was also part of a study on T cells in Graves' hyperthyroidism and ophthalmopathy.

The sequence derives from a woman aged 40 to 50 with Graves disease. This sample comprised peripheral blood mononuclear cells (PBMCs), obtained at new diagnosis, from a patient treated with antithyroid drugs.

CDR3: CASSLVPGGTGELFF. The CDR3 DNA follows: TGCGCCAGCAGCTTGGTTCCGGGAGGCACCGGGGAGCTGTTTTTT. The rearrangement joins TRBV5-1 to TRBJ2-2, with TRBD2 matching 7 bases. J gave up 4 bases and V 0 bases, and 3 bases lay outside the gene matches. The CDR3 runs to 15 residues. Germline CDR1 and CDR2: SGHRS and YFSETQ.